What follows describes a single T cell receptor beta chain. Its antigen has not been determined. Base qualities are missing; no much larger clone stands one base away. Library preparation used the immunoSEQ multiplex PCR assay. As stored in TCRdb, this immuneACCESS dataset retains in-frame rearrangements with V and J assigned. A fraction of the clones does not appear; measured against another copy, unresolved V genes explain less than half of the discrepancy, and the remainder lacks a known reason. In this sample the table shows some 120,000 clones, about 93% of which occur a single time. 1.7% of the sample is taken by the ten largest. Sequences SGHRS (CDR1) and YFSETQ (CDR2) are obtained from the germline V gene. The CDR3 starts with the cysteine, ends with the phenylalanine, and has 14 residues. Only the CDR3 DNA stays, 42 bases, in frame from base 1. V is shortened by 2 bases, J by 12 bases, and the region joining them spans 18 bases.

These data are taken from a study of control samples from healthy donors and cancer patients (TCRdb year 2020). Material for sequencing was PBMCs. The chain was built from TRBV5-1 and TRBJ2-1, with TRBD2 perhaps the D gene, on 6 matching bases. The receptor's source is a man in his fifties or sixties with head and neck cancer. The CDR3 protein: CASSLGPSASRQFF. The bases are TGCGCCAGCAGCTTAGGCCCTAGCGCCTCCAGGCAGTTCTTC.